This T cell receptor beta chain is drawn from a study of cytomegalovirus exposure and HLA in healthy donors. Background on the study: Previous work identified roughly 120 million unique TCR beta sequences from 150 million to 200 million T cells.

Germline V lookup: CDR1 SGHAT, CDR2 FQDESV (reference sequence). There are 15 residues in the CDR3. After removal of 4 bases from V and 4 bases from J, the junction contained 6 bases not matched to a gene. 60 Vbeta and 13 Jbeta primers were used in PCR. Repertoires were generated with immunoSEQ multiplex PCR, while TCRdb's copy carries only in-frame clones and drops some. Seen here are around 170,000 clones, about 72% observed once, and the top ten hold roughly 1.6%. The chain combines TRBV11-1 with TRBJ1-1; 10 bases are shared with TRBD1. The source of this sequence is a girl under 18 in good health and CMV-seronegative. Sequenced input: PBMCs. The CDR3 here is CASSSRDRGGTEAFF. In nucleotides, the CDR3 is TGTGCCAGCAGCTCCCGGGACAGGGGTGGCACTGAAGCTTTCTTT.